This is a list of T cell receptor beta chains from one sample in a study of vaccination effects on CD4 cells after COVID-19. What these receptors recognize is not known. The assay was immunoSEQ multiplex PCR, and TCRdb's table has in-frame clones only and misses some. The data show around 30,000 clones, about 62% seen once. This specimen consisted of CD4+ T cells from PBMCs cultured without peptide, obtained before COVID-19 vaccination. These receptors were obtained from a human donor who received a COVID-19 vaccine. CDR3s include the opening cysteine and the closing phenylalanine or tryptophan. The D gene is left open where the match is weak. Expanded clones get a size class; other rows say once, few or many, or leave the size out.

j_call d_call v_call clone_size cdr3_nt cdr3_aa
TRBJ2-4 . TRBV19 . TGTGCCAGTAGTATAGATGCAGGACACAAAAACATTCAGTACTTC CASSIDAGHKNIQYF
TRBJ2-2 TRBD2 TRBV11-2 few TGTGCCAGCAGCTTGACTAGCGGGAGGGCCGGGGAGCTGTTTTTT CASSLTSGRAGELFF
TRBJ1-1 . TRBV7-8 . TGTGCCAGCAGCTTAGTCTTTCGGGCACCGAACACTGAAGCTTTCTTT CASSLVFRAPNTEAFF
TRBJ2-1 TRBD2 TRBV6-5 . TGTGCCAGCCACGTGGGGGGGAACTACAATGAGCAGTTCTTC CASHVGGNYNEQFF
TRBJ2-3 . TRBV19 . TGTGCCAGTGCCGAATATGCGGCCACAGATACGCAGTATTTT CASAEYAATDTQYF
TRBJ1-6 TRBD1 TRBV19 . TGTGCCAGCCGGGACAGGGCAGGCTCACCCCTCCACTTT CASRDRAGSPLHF
TRBJ1-4 . TRBV2 . TGTGCCAGTCTCGGACCCAATGAAAAACTGTTTTTT CASLGPNEKLFF
TRBJ1-4 . TRBV24-1 . TGTGCCACCAGAGGACACGGACCGAATGAAAAACTGTTTTTT CATRGHGPNEKLFF
TRBJ1-6 TRBD1 TRBV19 once TGTGCCAGTAGGTGGACAGGGGGAAATTCACCCCTCCACTTT CASRWTGGNSPLHF
TRBJ2-1 . TRBV6-5 . TGTGCCAGCTGGGAGGTTTACAATGAGCAGTTCTTC CASWEVYNEQFF
TRBJ2-7 . TRBV3-1/TRBV3-2 once TGTGCCAGCAGCCCAGGGGACGGAGCCTCCTACGAGCAGTACTTC CASSPGDGASYEQYF
TRBJ2-1 TRBD2 TRBV6-2/TRBV6-3 . TGTGCCAGCAGTCCACAACCCGATCTAGCGGGAACCTACAATGAGCAGTTCTTC CASSPQPDLAGTYNEQFF
TRBJ2-3 TRBD2 TRBV7-2 once TGTGCCAGCAGCTCCCGCGGGGGTAGCACAGATACGCAGTATTTT CASSSRGGSTDTQYF
TRBJ2-5 TRBD2 TRBV14 once TGTGCCAGCAGCGCGGAGGTAGCGGGGGCTCCTTACCAAGAGACCCAGTACTTC CASSAEVAGAPYQETQYF
TRBJ2-3 TRBD1 TRBV19 . TGTGCCACCCAAACTGGGACAGGGAAATCGGATACGCAGTATTTT CATQTGTGKSDTQYF
TRBJ1-5 . TRBV2 . TGTGCCAGCCAACAGTTGGGTCAGCCCCAGCATTTT CASQQLGQPQHF
TRBJ2-7 . TRBV5-4 . TGTGCCAGCAGCTTGGCCGGGGACGAGCAGTACTTC CASSLAGDEQYF
TRBJ2-7 . TRBV6-2/TRBV6-3 . TGTGCCAGCATCCCTCGAGGACCGGGCCACGAGCAGTACTTC CASIPRGPGHEQYF
TRBJ2-5 . TRBV3-1/TRBV3-2 . TGTGCCAGCAGCCAAGAAGGGGGGATGGAGACCCAGTACTTC CASSQEGGMETQYF
TRBJ2-7 . TRBV2 . TGTGCCAGCAGTGACCCCGGGGCGGACAGCTCCTACGAGCAGTACTTC CASSDPGADSSYEQYF